This TCR beta chain stems from a study of shared T cell receptors in the human thymus. Only in-frame clones appear in the TCRdb table, and some are missing; sequencing was by immunoSEQ multiplex PCR. The table has some 720,000 clones, more than 75% seen once. CDR1 and CDR2 from the germline V gene are SGHAT and FQDESV (reference sequence). The V gene end was trimmed by 5 bases and the J gene end by 3 bases; junction bases not matched to a gene: 6. The length of the CDR3 is 15 residues. These data are also associated with another study on human thymus T cells. Turning to that study: Donor material was obtained from healthy Finnish infants undergoing corrective surgery for congenital heart defects. Thymic samples were excised during corrective heart operations. Among thymic and blood repertoires, usage of V and J genes appeared biased.

Sequences were obtained from thymocytes. This TCR came from a boy in the first two years of life with a congenital heart defect. The chain employs TRBV11-1 and TRBJ2-3; TRBD2 matches 9 bases. CDR3 protein: CASSPRTSVTDTQYF. CDR3 bases: TGTGCCAGCAGCCCCCGGACTAGCGTGACAGATACGCAGTATTTT. Full variable domain (missing parts from reference TRBV11-1 and TRBJ2-3): EAEVAQSPRYKITEKSQAVAFWCDPISGHATLYWYRQILGQGPELLVQFQDESVVDDSQLPKDRFSAERLKGVDSTLKIQPAELGDSAMYLCASSPRTSVTDTQYFGPGTRLTVL.